One sample yielded the 28 T cell receptor beta chains listed below, sequenced in a study of blood T cells in healthy people across ages (dated by TCRdb to 2014 to 2015). Libraries came from 5' RACE. TCRdb shows the sequencer as Illumina HiSeq 2500. A second PCR of about 6 to 11 cycles was performed with a sample-barcoded 5' primer and a J-beta primer mix. Through fastp at Q25 and MiXCR, TCRdb rebuilt clones from the public reads, retaining in-frame beta chains. Rows with a matching CDR3 protein are joined into one entry that keeps the most common DNA and genes. Present in this sample are hundreds of thousands of distinct CDR3 sequences, under 30% of which were seen just once. The ten largest clones represent approximately 14% of the sample. Material: blood. These receptors all come from an elderly woman in good health.

The chain has TRBV20-1 and TRBJ2-1; D not resolved. Germline CDR1 is DFQATT and CDR2 is SNEGSKA (reference sequence). This CDR3 region has 16 residues. V dropped 2 bases and J dropped 2 bases, with 16 bases sitting between them. CDR3 sequence reads: CSARPVRGAPYNEQFF. The CDR3, as DNA: TGCAGTGCTAGACCCGTTCGCGGAGCCCCCTACAATGAGCAGTTCTTC.

Turning to this clonotype: A much larger clone sits a single nucleotide away, making a read error possible. The V gene is TRBV6-1, the J gene TRBJ2-1; D remains unclear. This CDR3 has 15 residues. Trimming stripped 3 bases from V and 4 bases from J, with 13 bases between. From germline, CDR1 is MNHNS and CDR2 SASEGT. The CDR3 is CASSDRYKVYNEQFF. DNA for the CDR3: TGTGCCAGCAGTGACCGGTACAAAGTTTACAATGAGCAGTTCTTC.

Worth noting for this clonotype: This may be a read error: a much more frequent sequence differs by one nucleotide. The chain is built from TRBV7-2 and TRBJ1-4; 7 bases fit TRBD1. Germline CDR1 reads SGHTA; CDR2 reads FQGNSA. The CDR3 covers 16 residues. Written as DNA, the CDR3 is TGTGCCAGCAGCTTAGGTCCAGGGGGAAAGGGTGAAAAACGGTTTTTT. Amino acid sequence: CASSLGPGGKGEKRFF.

As concerns this clonotype: This may come from a read error, since a much larger clone is one base off. This rearrangement joins TRBV29-1 to TRBJ2-1; 12 bases align to TRBD2. CDR3 length equals 14 residues. CDR1 SQVTM and CDR2 ANQGSEA come from the germline V gene. CDR3 region: CCVVPGLAGNEQFF. CDR3 DNA sequence: TGCTGCGTTGTACCGGGACTAGCGGGCAATGAGCAGTTCTTC.

The J gene is TRBJ1-4, the V gene TRBV25-1; D may be TRBD1 (6 bases). Trimming shortened V by 2 bases and J by 0 bases, and 13 bases separated the two germline ends. CDR1 and CDR2 (germline): MGHDK, SYGVNS. This CDR3 comprises 17 residues. CDR3 DNA: TGTGCCAGCAGTGAAACGGGACAACTAGCAACTAATGAAAAACTGTTTTTT. Translation: CASSETGQLATNEKLFF.

This clonotype was observed at least ten times. CDR3 residues: CASSGLDRGLSTF. DNA of the CDR3: TGTGCCAGCAGTGGGTTAGACAGGGGGCTCTCCACCTTC. V gene TRBV12-3 or TRBV12-4 combines with J gene TRBJ1-2; 10 nucleotides match TRBD1. Trimming at V came to 5 bases and at J to 13 bases, leaving 10 bases not matched to a gene. This CDR3 spans 13 amino acids.

This chain joins TRBV6-2 or TRBV6-3 and TRBJ2-1; a weak D match, TRBD2 (7 bases). There are 15 residues in the CDR3. CDR1 is MNHEY and CDR2 is SVGEGT in the germline V gene. Deletions cut 8 bases from V and 5 bases from J, with 19 bases between. CDR3 region: CASGGGGGGHNEQFF. CDR3 in DNA: TGTGCCAGCGGCGGTGGGGGGGGGGGCCACAATGAGCAGTTCTTC.

This clonotype was counted at least ten times. The rearrangement uses TRBV28 and TRBJ2-7, with 7 bases aligning to TRBD2. This CDR3 contains 13 residues. With V trimmed by 6 bases and J by 5 bases, 7 bases remained unmatched. In germline, CDR1 is MDHEN, CDR2 SYDVKM. The DNA for the CDR3 is TGTGCCAGCAGGGGGGGACTATTCAACGAGCAGTACTTC. Translation: CASRGGLFNEQYF.

This rearrangement joins TRBV28 to TRBJ2-7, with 7 bases fitting TRBD2. Germline V gene sequence: CDR1 MDHEN, CDR2 SYDVKM. The J segment lost 3 bases and the V segment lost 5 bases, leaving 13 bases of the junction unmatched. The CDR3 covers 16 residues. The CDR3 sequence is CASSGGVGDLFYEQYF. In DNA, the CDR3 is TGTGCCAGCAGTGGGGGGGTGGGGGATCTCTTCTACGAGCAGTACTTC. Full variable domain (missing parts from reference TRBV28 and TRBJ2-7): DVKVTQSSRYLVKRTGEKVFLECVQDMDHENMFWYRQDPGLGLRLIYFSYDVKMKEKGDIPEGYSVSREKKERFSLILESASTNQTSMYLCASSGGVGDLFYEQYFGPGTRLTVT.

This clonotype was picked up many times. The V gene is TRBV9, the J gene TRBJ2-7, with 7 bases aligning to TRBD1. V shed 0 bases, J shed 2 bases, and the junction held 5 bases outside the gene matches. CDR3 length equals 15 residues. Germline CDR1 is SGDLS and CDR2 is YYNGEE. The CDR3 spells CASSVALQGAYEQYF. The DNA for the CDR3 is TGTGCCAGCAGCGTAGCTTTGCAGGGGGCCTACGAGCAGTACTTC.

In regard to this clonotype: Its ends do not fully match the called genes, so a read error is possible. This chain links TRBV12-3 or TRBV12-4 with TRBJ2-2; TRBD1 is a possible D gene (6 bases). The CDR3 is 16 residues long. Here the CDR3 DNA reads TGTGCCAGCAGTTTCAGATTGGGGGCAGACACCGGGGAGCGGTTTTTT. Amino acids: CASSFRLGADTGERFF.

This clonotype was seen ten or more times. The chain combines TRBV10-2 with TRBJ2-2, with TRBD2 matching 10 bases. Germline CDR1 is WSHSY and CDR2 is SAAADI. The CDR3 loop spans 16 amino acids. V gave up 6 bases and J gave up 2 bases; unmatched junction bases: 6. CDR3 DNA sequence: TGCGCCAGCAGATTAGCGGGGGGCCCCAACACCGGGGAGCTGTTTTTT. As protein: CASRLAGGPNTGELFF.

The chain carries TRBV5-6 and TRBJ2-3, with 7 bases aligning to TRBD2. Germline CDR1 SGHDT, CDR2 YYEEEE. Trimming removed 4 bases from V and 5 bases from J; junction bases left unmatched: 10. The CDR3 runs to 15 residues. The CDR3 region has the DNA TGTGCCAGCAGCGCCGACCTGATAGCGGGAGATACGCAGTATTTT. It translates to CASSADLIAGDTQYF. Full variable domain (rest looked up from reference TRBV5-6 and TRBJ2-3): DAGVTQSPTHLIKTRGQQVTLRCSPKSGHDTVSWYQQALGQGPQFIFQYYEEEERQRGNFPDRFSGHQFPNYSSELNVNALLLGDSALYLCASSADLIAGDTQYFGPGTRLTVL.

This clonotype was recorded many times. V usage is TRBV7-2 and J usage is TRBJ2-7, with D perhaps TRBD2 (6 bases). The CDR3 is made up of 14 amino acids. V lost 4 bases and J lost 5, with 15 bases in between. Germline assignment: CDR1 SGHTA and CDR2 FQGNSA. The CDR3 region has the DNA TGTGCCAGCAGCTCTCCCATCGGGGGTGACGAGCAGTACTTC. It yields the protein CASSSPIGGDEQYF.

J is TRBJ1-1 and V is TRBV7-8, with 7 bases identical to TRBD1. Germline assignment: CDR1 SGHVS and CDR2 FQNEAQ. V shed 5 bases, J shed 5 bases, and the junction held 8 bases outside the gene matches. The length of the CDR3 is 14 residues. The CDR3 loop is CASSVTGEFTEAFF. Written as DNA, the CDR3 is TGTGCCAGCAGCGTAACAGGGGAGTTTACTGAAGCTTTCTTT.

The chain recombines TRBV20-1 with TRBJ1-5; possibly TRBD1 for D (6 bases). The CDR3 loop spans 13 amino acids. Trimming left V 6 bases short and J 6 bases short, with 15 bases between. Germline-derived CDR1 and CDR2 are DFQATT and SNEGSKA (reference sequence). The chain's CDR3 is CSARSGGGQPQHF. The DNA of the CDR3 is TGCAGTGCCAGGTCGGGGGGCGGTCAGCCCCAGCATTTT.

The sample holds many counts of this clonotype. The genes are TRBV9 and TRBJ2-1, with 9 bases aligning to TRBD2. This CDR3 comprises 16 residues. The V segment lost 0 bases and the J segment 5 bases; nucleotides outside the gene matches: 6. Germline lookup yields CDR1 SGDLS and CDR2 YYNGEE. Here the CDR3 DNA reads TGTGCCAGCAGCGTAGGGTCTAGCGGGGCCCACAATGAGCAGTTCTTC. It yields the protein CASSVGSSGAHNEQFF.

This clonotype showed up many times. The chain has TRBV6-2 or TRBV6-3 and TRBJ2-6; maybe TRBD1 (6 bases). V was clipped by 6 bases and J by 0 bases, with 9 bases between them. CDR3 length equals 15 residues. Germline V gene data show CDR1 as MNHEY and CDR2 as SVGEGT. The CDR3, as DNA: TGTGCCAGCAGCCAACAGGGCTCTGGGGCCAACGTCCTGACTTTC. Translating it yields CASSQQGSGANVLTF.

This clonotype showed up many times. CDR3 sequence: CASSLTGLGTDTQYF. The DNA for the CDR3 is TGTGCCAGCAGCTTAACGGGACTCGGAACAGATACGCAGTATTTT. The gene calls are TRBV7-3 and TRBJ2-3; TRBD2 might be the D (6 bases). This CDR3 has 15 amino acids. Germline CDR1 is SGHTA and CDR2 is FQGTGA. The V end lost 0 bases, the J end lost 3 bases, and 10 bases lay between the germline ends.

This clonotype was counted ten times or more. The rearrangement joins TRBV20-1 to TRBJ2-7; TRBD1 agrees at 7 bases. CDR3 length: 13 amino acids. Germline values: CDR1 DFQATT, CDR2 SNEGSKA (reference sequence). J lost 7 bases, V lost 6 bases, and 12 bases had no gene match. The chain's CDR3 is CSAPPEGAREQYF. In DNA, the CDR3 is TGCAGTGCCCCCCCCGAGGGGGCGCGTGAGCAGTACTTC.

This rearrangement joins TRBV6-6 to TRBJ2-7; D is perhaps TRBD1 (5 bases). TRBJ2-5 explains the end of the DNA better; the J call may be wrong. The CDR3 loop spans 15 amino acids. CDR1 MNHNY and CDR2 SVGAGI come from the germline V gene (reference sequence). CDR3 sequence: CASSYQAGLLETQYF. DNA of the CDR3: TGTGCCAGCAGTTACCAGGCAGGGTTATTGGAGACCCAGTACTTC.

This clonotype has ten or more counts. This chain joins TRBV20-1 and TRBJ2-7; either TRBD1 or TRBD2 may supply D (6 bases each). Germline CDR1 DFQATT, CDR2 SNEGSKA (reference sequence). Trimming removed 1 base at V and 0 bases at J, with 16 bases between. The length of the CDR3 is 16 residues. CDR3 sequence (DNA): TGCAGTGCTAGAGGGACGGGGGCCCAAAGCTCCTACGAGCAGTACTTC. Protein sequence: CSARGTGAQSSYEQYF.

V and J are TRBV15 and TRBJ1-5, with 7 positions matching TRBD1. Germline loops: CDR1 LNHNV, CDR2 YYDKDF (reference sequence). J was trimmed by 3 bases and V by 2 bases; bases with no gene match: 7. There are 16 residues in the CDR3. The CDR3 DNA is TGTGCCACCAGCAGACACTGGGACAGTTCCAATCAGCCCCAGCATTTT. Amino acid sequence: CATSRHWDSSNQPQHF.

For this clonotype: It may be a read error: a sequence one base away is much more abundant. The chain uses TRBV5-1 and TRBJ2-1; 8 nucleotides agree with TRBD2. The CDR3 is made up of 15 amino acids. From germline, CDR1 is SGHRS and CDR2 YFSETQ. The CDR3 loop reads CGSTPGLAAYNEQFF. The CDR3 nucleotides read TGCGGCAGCACCCCTGGACTAGCAGCCTACAATGAGCAGTTCTTC.

This clonotype came up many times. V usage is TRBV11-2 and J usage is TRBJ2-5, with unresolved D. Trimming shortened V by 6 bases and J by 4 bases, and 12 bases separated the two germline ends. Germline V gene sequence: CDR1 SGHAT, CDR2 FQNNGV. This CDR3 has 13 amino acids. CDR3 sequence: CASSTERAETQYF. In DNA, the CDR3 is TGTGCCAGCAGTACGGAGAGAGCAGAGACCCAGTACTTC.

This clonotype was seen ten or more times. The V call is TRBV6-1, the J call TRBJ2-5; D is undetermined. The CDR3 runs 13 residues. Trimming took off 5 bases at V and 5 bases at J, with 12 bases between the two ends. Germline CDR1 and CDR2: MNHNS and SASEGT. CDR3 loop: CASSKSRRETQYF. The DNA of the CDR3 is TGTGCCAGCAGTAAGTCACGCCGGGAGACCCAGTACTTC.

A remark on this clonotype: Given the absence of the conserved phenylalanine or tryptophan at the CDR3 end, a read error is likely. This chain connects TRBV5-1 to TRBJ2-4; TRBD1 or TRBD2 may be the D gene (5 bases each). Gene TRBJ2-7 matches the end of the DNA better, so the J call may be wrong. Germline V gives CDR1 SGHRS, CDR2 YFSETQ. This CDR3 has 14 amino acids. In nucleotides, the CDR3 is TGCGCCAGCAGCTTAGTAACAGCGAGGGGCGAGCAGTACAAC. As protein: CASSLVTARGEQYN.

The chain carries TRBV21-1 and TRBJ1-4; the table gives TRBD1 as D, unverified against the DNA. TRBV21-1 is recorded as a pseudogene. CDR3 length: 13 amino acids. The CDR3 nucleotides are TGTGCCAGCCCCGGGGTAACTAATGAAAAACTGTTTTTT. Its protein is CASPGVTNEKLFF.